This T cell receptor beta chain is from a study of T cell responses to AZD1222 COVID-19 vaccine. Per the germline V gene, CDR1 is SNHLY and CDR2 is FYNNEI. Trimming removed 0 bases at V and 8 bases at J, with 16 bases between. This CDR3 spans 15 amino acids. Assay: immunoSEQ multiplex PCR; the TCRdb copy retains only in-frame clones and omits some. The sample has over 40,000 clones, 83% seen once. The chain combines TRBV2 with TRBJ1-1; no clear D gene. This specimen was peripheral blood, taken on day 0 of AZD1222 vaccination. This clonotype was sampled from an adult in good health. CDR3 bases: TGTGCCAGCAGTGAAGCGCTGTTGGCGGGAAAGGAAGCTTTCTTT. Amino acids: CASSEALLAGKEAFF.